What follows are 7 T cell receptor beta chains derived from one specimen sequenced in a study of T cells after yellow fever vaccination. MiXCR, applied by TCRdb to the 5' RACE reads, yields one record per CDR3 protein. This sample yields around 88,000 distinct CDR3 sequences, of which 13% are seen a single time; approximately 23% belongs to the top ten. This material consisted of CD8+ T cells not binding an NS4B(214-222) dextramer, sorted from PBMCs, taken approximately 22 days after the first yellow fever vaccination. The receptors were gathered from a young man who received the YFV17D yellow fever vaccine.

This clonotype was found many times. This chain connects TRBV15 to TRBJ2-1; TRBD2 agrees at 12 bases. CDR3 length equals 15 residues. V lost 3 bases and J lost 4; bases outside the gene matches: 1. Germline CDR1 and CDR2: LNHNV and YYDKDF (reference sequence). The CDR3 spells CATSSGTSGYNEQFF. The CDR3, as DNA: TGTGCCACCAGCAGCGGGACTAGCGGGTACAATGAGCAGTTCTTC. The full variable domain, its missing parts supplied by reference TRBV15 and TRBJ2-1, is DAMVIQNPRYQVTQFGKPVTLSCSQTLNHNVMYWYQQKSSQAPKLLFHYYDKDFNNEADTPDNFQSRRPNTSFCFLDIRSPGLGDTAMYLCATSSGTSGYNEQFFGPGTRLTVL.

This chain joins TRBV29-1 and TRBJ2-2; 9 bases align to TRBD1. The CDR3 has 16 residues. After removal of 3 bases from V and 7 bases from J, the junction contained 12 bases not matched to a gene. Germline CDR1 is SQVTM and CDR2 is ANQGSEA. For the CDR3, the DNA is TGCAGCGTTGAGGGGGGACAGGGTTATACCGACGGGGAGCTGTTTTTT. It is translated as CSVEGGQGYTDGELFF.

The chain links TRBV6-1 to TRBJ1-1; a possible D gene is TRBD1 (5 bases). The CDR3 extends over 16 amino acids. Trimming took 2 bases from V and 7 from J, leaving 20 bases between them. Germline CDR1 reads MNHNS; CDR2 reads SASEGT. Written as DNA, the CDR3 is TGTGCCAGCAGTGAATGGGGCAACGGGGCGGCAATTGAAGCTTTCTTT. Its translation is CASSEWGNGAAIEAFF.

This clonotype was counted a few times. This chain connects TRBV6-2 or TRBV6-3 to TRBJ2-7; D ambiguous. CDR1 is MNHEY, CDR2 SVGEGT, per germline. This CDR3 is built from 12 residues. V shed 4 bases and J shed 7 bases, with 11 bases lying between them. CDR3 in DNA: TGTGCCAGCAGTTTTGAGGTGGGGGAGCAGTACGTC. This gives the protein CASSFEVGEQYV.

At least ten counts were recorded for this clonotype. CDR3 region: CASSLGWGNQETQYF. DNA for the CDR3: TGCGCCAGCAGCTTGGGATGGGGGAACCAAGAGACCCAGTACTTC. The genes are TRBV5-1 and TRBJ2-5; D is possibly TRBD1 or TRBD2 (5 bases each). This CDR3 contains 15 residues. Germline CDR1 and CDR2: SGHRS and YFSETQ. V was shortened by 0 bases and J by 0 bases, with 9 bases between the two germline ends.

Only a few counts were recorded for this clonotype. This chain links TRBV25-1 with TRBJ2-7; D uncertain. The CDR3 consists of 11 residues. The V end lost 4 bases, the J end lost 6 bases, and 7 bases lay between the germline ends. The germline V gene has CDR1 MGHDK and CDR2 SYGVNS. The DNA of the CDR3 is TGTGCCAGCAGTGTTGCCCTCGAGCAGTACTTC. Its protein product is CASSVALEQYF.

By sample share, this clonotype is hyperexpanded. The V call is TRBV6-2 or TRBV6-3, the J call TRBJ1-5, with D tentatively TRBD1 (5 bases). Trimming shortened V by 6 bases and J by 2 bases, and 11 bases separated the two germline ends. Germline values: CDR1 MNHEY, CDR2 SVGEGT. The CDR3 extends over 14 amino acids. CDR3 protein: CASRSLQGNQPQHF. The CDR3 bases are TGTGCCAGCAGATCACTACAGGGCAATCAGCCCCAGCATTTT.